Listed here are 14 T cell receptor beta chains from one sample, sequenced in a study of blood T cell repertoires in COVID-19. Sequenced by immunoSEQ multiplex PCR; TCRdb stores in-frame clones only, minus some. The repertoire has 270,000 or so clones, about four fifths of them found once; the top ten carry more than 1.1%. What was sequenced was peripheral blood. Receptors were obtained from a human donor with COVID-19, enrolled during active disease. The donor label of this sample is uncertain.

J is TRBJ1-1 and V is TRBV7-2; 10 nucleotides match TRBD1. CDR3 length: 15 residues. Losses at the gene ends were 5 bases for V and 5 bases for J; bases not matched to a gene: 8. CDR1 is SGHTA and CDR2 is FQGNSA in the germline V gene. CDR3 DNA sequence: TGTGCCAGCAGCCGGCCGGGACAGGGGAGGACTGAAGCTTTCTTT. It specifies CASSRPGQGRTEAFF.

The J gene is TRBJ1-2, the V gene TRBV9; D remains unclear. Trimming took 5 bases from V and 4 from J, leaving 6 bases between them. The CDR3 contains 11 residues. Germline values: CDR1 SGDLS, CDR2 YYNGEE. CDR3 bases: TGTGCCAGCAGTCGTCTCTATGGCTACACCTTC. This gives the protein CASSRLYGYTF.

The chain links TRBV18 to TRBJ2-2, with D tentatively TRBD2 (5 bases). The CDR3 totals 14 residues. CDR1 is KGHSH and CDR2 is LQKENI in the germline V gene. V was cut by 3 bases and J by 2 bases, with 7 bases left in between. CDR3 DNA sequence: TGTGCCAGCTCACCGGGAGTAAACACCGGGGAGCTGTTTTTT. Protein product: CASSPGVNTGELFF. Drawing the rest from reference TRBV18 and TRBJ2-2, the complete variable domain is NAGVMQNPRHLVRRRGQEARLRCSPMKGHSHVYWYRQLPEEGLKFMVYLQKENIIDESGMPKERFSAEFPKEGPSILRIQQVVRGDSAAYFCASSPGVNTGELFFGEGSRLTVL.

The table lists this clone with a few counts. The V call is TRBV6-4, the J call TRBJ2-3; a weak D match, TRBD2 (6 bases). The ends were cut back, 7 bases at V and 8 bases at J, with 13 bases in the middle. CDR1 is MRHNA, CDR2 SNTAGT, per germline. The CDR3 loop spans 12 amino acids. CDR3 DNA: TGTGCCAGCACGGGGGACGGCCTTACGCAGTATTTT. Translating gives CASTGDGLTQYF.

This chain joins TRBV28 and TRBJ1-5, with 7 bases identical to TRBD1. Germline V CDR1 and CDR2: MDHEN, SYDVKM. V shed 0 bases and J 1 base; nucleotides not matched to a gene: 0. The CDR3 spans 15 residues. The CDR3 here is CASSLWDRSNQPQHF. The CDR3 DNA reads TGTGCCAGCAGTTTATGGGACAGGAGCAATCAGCCCCAGCATTTT.

This clone appeared once. The J gene is TRBJ2-1, the V gene TRBV7-3; 8 nucleotides line up with TRBD2. The length of the CDR3 is 14 residues. From germline, CDR1 is SGHTA and CDR2 FQGTGA. With V trimmed by 4 bases and J by 9 bases, 8 bases remained unmatched. CDR3 protein: CASSSSGSKVEQFF. The DNA of the CDR3 is TGTGCCAGCAGCTCGAGCGGGAGTAAGGTTGAGCAGTTCTTC.

The CDR3 loop is CASSDQSTSGRVYEQFF. The CDR3 DNA reads as TGTGCCAGCAGTGACCAATCGACTAGCGGGAGGGTATATGAGCAGTTCTTC. The chain uses TRBV6-1 and TRBJ2-1, with 14 bases matching TRBD2. Germline values: CDR1 MNHNS, CDR2 SASEGT. V lost 3 bases, J lost 8 bases, and 9 bases stayed unmatched. CDR3 length: 17 residues.

The V and J genes are TRBV15 and TRBJ2-5; possible D gene TRBD2, 6 bases. From germline, CDR1 is LNHNV and CDR2 YYDKDF (reference sequence). V was trimmed by 5 bases and J by 5 bases, leaving 18 bases between them. This CDR3 has 15 amino acids. CDR3 DNA: TGTGCCACCAGCGCGGCCGGGGGAGCTGCTGAGACCCAGTACTTC. It translates to CATSAAGGAAETQYF.

CDR3 coding DNA: TGTGCCAGCAGCTTTGCCGGGTCCGGGACTGAAGCTTTCTTT. This sequence encodes CASSFAGSGTEAFF. The chain joins TRBV7-2 to TRBJ1-1; D is uncertain. Trimming left V 3 bases short and J 5 bases short, with 13 bases between. The length of the CDR3 is 14 residues. CDR1 is SGHTA and CDR2 is FQGNSA in the germline V gene.

The genes are TRBV3-1 (or the pseudogene TRBV3-2) and TRBJ2-6, with D possibly TRBD1 on 5 matching bases. CDR3 length equals 14 residues. V lost 5 bases and J 1 base, leaving 6 bases between the germline ends. Germline CDR1 is LGHDT and CDR2 is YNNKEL (reference sequence). This CDR3 reads CASSGASGANVLTF. The CDR3 DNA sequence: TGTGCCAGCAGCGGGGCTTCTGGGGCCAACGTCCTGACTTTC.

The rearrangement links TRBV11-2 to TRBJ2-7; TRBD2 agrees at 9 bases. J gave up 2 bases and V 4 bases, and 6 bases lay outside the gene matches. The CDR3 sequence is 15 residues long. Per the germline V gene, CDR1 is SGHAT and CDR2 is FQNNGV. The CDR3 loop reads CASSSRLAATYEQYF. In DNA, the CDR3 is TGTGCCAGCAGCTCCCGACTAGCGGCAACCTACGAGCAGTACTTC.

This rearrangement joins TRBV14 to TRBJ2-7, with TRBD2 matching over 9 bases. V was clipped by 1 base and J by 5 bases; unmatched bases: 6. This CDR3 contains 15 residues. From germline, CDR1 is SGHDN and CDR2 FVKESK. The CDR3 DNA sequence: TGTGCCAGCAGCCAAGCGGGGCTAGCGGGACACGAGCAGTACTTC. Protein: CASSQAGLAGHEQYF. Variable domain in full (rest from reference TRBV14 and TRBJ2-7): EAGVTQFPSHSVIEKGQTVTLRCDPISGHDNLYWYRRVMGKEIKFLLHFVKESKQDESGMPNNRFLAERTGGTYSTLKVQPAELEDSGVYFCASSQAGLAGHEQYFGPGTRLTVT.

The rearrangement links TRBV5-6 to TRBJ2-2; 9 bases align to TRBD1. V gave up 4 bases and J gave up 6 bases; unmatched junction bases: 4. Germline V gene sequence: CDR1 SGHDT, CDR2 YYEEEE. The CDR3 runs to 14 residues. For the CDR3, the DNA is TGTGCCAGCAGCCCGGACAGGGGTGCCGGGGAGCTGTTTTTT. Translating gives CASSPDRGAGELFF.

This clone has a handful of counts. The V and J genes are TRBV5-1 and TRBJ1-2, with D unclear. With 0 bases removed from V and 10 bases from J, the gap between germline ends came to 13 bases. This CDR3 comprises 13 residues. Germline CDR1 SGHRS, CDR2 YFSETQ. This chain's CDR3 is CASSLEIGRPYTF. The DNA for the CDR3 is TGCGCCAGCAGCTTGGAAATCGGGAGACCCTACACCTTC.